Shown below are 30 T cell receptor beta chains from a single sample sequenced in a study of blood T cell repertoires in COVID-19. Profiled with immunoSEQ multiplex PCR; TCRdb holds only in-frame clones, not every one. This table has some 30,000 clones, 88% appearing once. Sequences were obtained from peripheral blood. These receptors came from a human donor in a cohort sampled during active COVID-19.

This chain's CDR3 is CASSYSSWGGQPQHF. The CDR3 DNA reads as TGTGCCAGCAGTTACTCATCGTGGGGCGGCCAGCCCCAGCATTTT. V usage is TRBV6-2 or TRBV6-3 and J usage is TRBJ1-5, with D tentatively TRBD1 (5 bases). The CDR3 sequence is 15 residues long. With 0 bases removed from V and 7 bases from J, the gap between germline ends came to 13 bases. Germline CDR1 is MNHEY and CDR2 is SVGEGT.

V usage is TRBV18 and J usage is TRBJ1-2; TRBD1 aligns across 8 bases. With V trimmed by 6 bases and J by 8 bases, 5 bases remained unmatched. CDR1 and CDR2 from the germline V gene are KGHSH and LQKENI. The CDR3 sequence is 12 residues long. As DNA, the CDR3 is TGTGCCAGCTCCCAGGGGGCGGAAGGCTACACCTTC. Protein: CASSQGAEGYTF.

This CDR3 reads CASKGQANTEAFF. The DNA of the CDR3 is TGCGCCAGCAAAGGACAGGCGAACACTGAAGCTTTCTTT. This rearrangement joins TRBV10-2 to TRBJ1-1; TRBD1 agrees at 7 bases. Per germline, CDR1 WSHSY and CDR2 SAAADI. J gave up 1 base and V 7 bases, and 3 bases lay outside the gene matches. The CDR3 is 13 amino acids.

The chain has TRBV4-1 and TRBJ1-1; 8 bases line up with TRBD1. Germline lookup yields CDR1 MGHRA and CDR2 YSYEKL. V shed 0 bases and J 5 bases; nucleotides not matched to a gene: 5. This CDR3 contains 15 residues. The CDR3 nucleotides read TGCGCCAGCAGCCAAGATCTCAGGGGGCGGACTGAAGCTTTCTTT. Its protein is CASSQDLRGRTEAFF.

V and J are TRBV2 and TRBJ2-7, with TRBD1 as a possible D gene (6 bases). CDR1 SNHLY and CDR2 FYNNEI come from the germline V gene. The length of the CDR3 is 15 residues. Trimming took off 4 bases at V and 1 base at J, with 14 bases between the two ends. In nucleotides, the CDR3 is TGTGCCAGCAGTGGGGGACCAGGGGAGTCCTACGAGCAGTACTTC. It yields the protein CASSGGPGESYEQYF.

In DNA form, the CDR3 reads TGTGCCAGCAGCCAGAGGGGGACAGGGGCCACGGATACGCAGTATTTT. As protein: CASSQRGTGATDTQYF. The chain combines TRBV3-1 (or the pseudogene TRBV3-2) with TRBJ2-3; TRBD1 matches 10 bases. Germline values: CDR1 LGHDT, CDR2 YNNKEL (reference sequence). The CDR3 is made up of 16 amino acids. V was clipped by 3 bases and J by 6 bases; unmatched bases: 9.

This chain uses TRBV5-5 with TRBJ1-4; tentatively, D is TRBD1 (5 bases). Germline V gene lookup returns CDR1 SGHKS and CDR2 YYEKEE (reference sequence). The CDR3 loop spans 15 amino acids. Between the trimmed V and J ends, which lost 1 base and 5 bases, there was a span of 12 bases. This CDR3 reads CASSLPDQGNEKLFF. The CDR3 DNA reads as TGTGCCAGCAGCTTGCCGGACCAGGGAAATGAAAAACTGTTTTTT. Variable domain in full (rest from reference TRBV5-5 and TRBJ1-4): DAGVTQSPTHLIKTRGQQVTLRCSPISGHKSVSWYQQVLGQGPQFIFQYYEKEERGRGNFPDRFSARQFPNYSSELNVNALLLGDSALYLCASSLPDQGNEKLFFGSGTQLSVL.

The rearrangement uses TRBV13 and TRBJ2-3; 10 nucleotides line up with TRBD1. Germline V gene data show CDR1 as PRHDT and CDR2 as FYEKMQ (reference sequence). The CDR3 consists of 17 residues. Unmatched junction bases numbered 5, after V lost 0 bases and J lost 2 bases. The CDR3 DNA follows: TGTGCCAGCAGCTTAGGCTCCGGGACAGGGGTCACAGATACGCAGTATTTT. Amino acids: CASSLGSGTGVTDTQYF.

The chain is built from TRBV6-1 and TRBJ1-5; D gene uncertain. Trimming took off 3 bases at V and 3 bases at J, with 21 bases between the two ends. This CDR3 has 18 amino acids. The germline CDR1 and CDR2 sequences are MNHNS and SASEGT. DNA of the CDR3: TGTGCCAGCAGTGATTTCGGGGTCCTGAATCTAAACAATCAGCCCCAGCATTTT. Translating gives CASSDFGVLNLNNQPQHF.

This clone has a single count. The rearrangement uses TRBV30 and TRBJ2-7; D remains ambiguous. There are 14 residues in the CDR3. Germline CDR1 is GTSNPN and CDR2 is SVGIG (reference sequence). V shed 5 bases and J shed 5 bases, with 19 bases lying between them. The CDR3 DNA reads as TGTGCCTGGCCCGTGGAGAGTTCGGTCCACGAGCAGTACTTC. Translating it yields CAWPVESSVHEQYF.

This chain uses TRBV29-1 with TRBJ2-5; D possibly corresponds to TRBD2 (6 bases). Germline lookup yields CDR1 SQVTM and CDR2 ANQGSEA. V lost 1 base, J lost 5 bases, and 17 bases lay in between. CDR3 length: 15 residues. The CDR3 DNA follows: TGCAGCGTTGAAGGGCGCAGTATAGGGACTGAGACCCAGTACTTC. Its protein product is CSVEGRSIGTETQYF.

The chain recombines TRBV4-1 with TRBJ2-1, with 9 bases fitting TRBD2. Germline-derived CDR1 and CDR2 are MGHRA and YSYEKL. V shed 1 base, J shed 7 bases, and the junction held 11 bases outside the gene matches. CDR3 length equals 17 residues. The CDR3 spells CASSQGWGGGASNEQFF. In DNA, the CDR3 is TGCGCCAGCAGCCAAGGATGGGGCGGGGGGGCGAGTAATGAGCAGTTCTTC.

V is TRBV7-6 and J is TRBJ2-7, with D possibly TRBD1 on 6 matching bases. CDR1 SGHVS and CDR2 FNYEAQ come from the germline V gene. The CDR3 is 15 amino acids. Trimming took off 4 bases at V and 3 bases at J, with 16 bases between the two ends. CDR3 residues: CASSSGHHRSYEQYF. The DNA of the CDR3 is TGTGCCAGCAGCTCGGGACACCATAGGAGCTACGAGCAGTACTTC.

The chain employs TRBV9 and TRBJ2-5; no clear D gene. Germline V gene lookup returns CDR1 SGDLS and CDR2 YYNGEE. This CDR3 spans 14 amino acids. With 0 bases removed from V and 0 bases from J, the gap between germline ends came to 6 bases. The DNA of the CDR3 is TGTGCCAGCAGCGTAGAACAGTACCAAGAGACCCAGTACTTC. Its translation: CASSVEQYQETQYF.

V usage is TRBV9 and J usage is TRBJ2-1; 7 bases map to TRBD1. CDR1 and CDR2 (germline): SGDLS, YYNGEE. The CDR3 runs to 15 residues. With V trimmed by 3 bases and J by 4 bases, 7 bases remained unmatched. The CDR3 DNA reads as TGTGCCAGCAGCGACCGGGACAGAGAGTACAATGAGCAGTTCTTC. Translating it yields CASSDRDREYNEQFF. Looking up the rest from reference TRBV9 and TRBJ2-1 gives the full variable domain: DSGVTQTPKHLITATGQRVTLRCSPRSGDLSVYWYQQSLDQGLQFLIQYYNGEERAKGNILERFSAQQFPDLHSELNLSSLELGDSALYFCASSDRDREYNEQFFGPGTRLTVL.

This chain joins TRBV30 and TRBJ1-3; D call uncertain. CDR1 and CDR2 from the germline V gene are GTSNPN and SVGIG (reference sequence). The ends were cut back, 4 bases at V and 4 bases at J, with 11 bases in the middle. The CDR3 consists of 13 residues. CDR3 residues: CAWILGVGNTIYF. CDR3 coding DNA: TGTGCCTGGATCCTCGGGGTCGGAAACACCATATATTTT.

This chain uses TRBV2 with TRBJ2-2; 7 nucleotides agree with TRBD1. The V segment lost 3 bases and the J segment 0 bases; nucleotides outside the gene matches: 1. The CDR3 is made up of 15 amino acids. Germline V lookup: CDR1 SNHLY, CDR2 FYNNEI. DNA for the CDR3: TGTGCCAGCAGTGAGACAGGGACGAACACCGGGGAGCTGTTTTTT. Its translation is CASSETGTNTGELFF. Variable domain in full (rest from reference TRBV2 and TRBJ2-2): EPEVTQTPSHQVTQMGQEVILRCVPISNHLYFYWYRQILGQKVEFLVSFYNNEISEKSEIFDDQFSVERPDGSNFTLKIRSTKLEDSAMYFCASSETGTNTGELFFGEGSRLTVL.

The CDR3 reads CASSWRASGEKLFF. CDR3 DNA sequence: TGTGCCAGCAGCTGGAGGGCTTCGGGTGAAAAACTGTTTTTT. The chain carries TRBV9 and TRBJ1-4; D gene ambiguous. Germline values: CDR1 SGDLS, CDR2 YYNGEE. This CDR3 has 14 residues. V was pared by 4 bases and J by 7 bases, with 14 bases between.

This chain uses TRBV5-5 with TRBJ2-1, with D maybe TRBD1 (6 bases). The CDR3 is 16 amino acids. Trimming took 0 bases from V and 0 from J, leaving 10 bases between them. CDR1 and CDR2 (germline): SGHKS, YYEKEE (reference sequence). The CDR3 DNA reads TGTGCCAGCAGCTTGGACAGGGCGAGCTCCTACAATGAGCAGTTCTTC. The encoded protein is CASSLDRASSYNEQFF.

This clone appeared a single time. The chain carries TRBV5-1 and TRBJ2-7, with 11 bases aligning to TRBD1. The CDR3 is 15 residues long. Germline CDR1 is SGHRS and CDR2 is YFSETQ. V trimming: 4 bases; J trimming: 1 base; junction bases outside the gene matches: 4. The CDR3 sequence: CASSPDRGLSYEQYF. The CDR3 DNA is TGCGCCAGCAGCCCGGACAGGGGGCTATCCTACGAGCAGTACTTC.

The chain is built from TRBV30 and TRBJ2-1; tentative D call: TRBD1 (8 bases). This CDR3 contains 12 residues. Germline V CDR1 and CDR2: GTSNPN, SVGIG (reference sequence). The V and J ends lost 2 bases and 9 bases respectively, with 11 bases between them. Written as DNA, the CDR3 is TGTGCCTGGAGTTACAGGGGGGGTGAGCAGTTCTTC. This sequence encodes CAWSYRGGEQFF.

This rearrangement joins TRBV4-1 to TRBJ1-6; 8 bases are a match to TRBD1. In germline, CDR1 is MGHRA, CDR2 YSYEKL. V lost 0 bases and J lost 7; bases outside the gene matches: 8. This CDR3 has 17 amino acids. The CDR3, as DNA: TGCGCCAGCAGCCAAGAGACCCAGGGGGCGCGCAATTCACCCCTCCACTTT. Its protein is CASSQETQGARNSPLHF.

The J gene is TRBJ2-7, the V gene TRBV6-6; 7 bases line up with TRBD1. This CDR3 spans 12 amino acids. Germline loops: CDR1 MNHNY, CDR2 SVGAGI (reference sequence). J was trimmed by 5 bases and V by 11 bases; bases with no gene match: 9. The CDR3 region is CAARQGSDEQYF. Here the CDR3 DNA reads TGTGCCGCCAGACAGGGATCGGACGAGCAGTACTTC.

The rearrangement uses TRBV2 and TRBJ2-2; 13 bases are shared with TRBD2. The trim removed 7 bases at V and 6 bases at J, leaving 11 bases unmatched. This CDR3 is built from 17 residues. Germline CDR1 reads SNHLY; CDR2 reads FYNNEI. CDR3 in DNA: TGTGCCAGCAAGCCGGGACTAGCGGGGCCGGGGGCCGGGGAGCTGTTTTTT. Its translation is CASKPGLAGPGAGELFF. Filled out from reference TRBV2 and TRBJ2-2, the complete variable domain reads EPEVTQTPSHQVTQMGQEVILRCVPISNHLYFYWYRQILGQKVEFLVSFYNNEISEKSEIFDDQFSVERPDGSNFTLKIRSTKLEDSAMYFCASKPGLAGPGAGELFFGEGSRLTVL.

This clone has a single count. The chain employs TRBV6-6 and TRBJ1-5; 7 bases match TRBD1. With V trimmed by 0 bases and J by 3 bases, 2 bases remained unmatched. Germline V gives CDR1 MNHNY, CDR2 SVGAGI (reference sequence). CDR3 length: 15 residues. CDR3 sequence reads: CASSYSGQYNQPQHF. The DNA of the CDR3 is TGTGCCAGCAGTTACTCGGGACAGTACAATCAGCCCCAGCATTTT.

The J gene is TRBJ1-4, the V gene TRBV10-3; D ambiguous. Looked up from germline, CDR1 is ENHRY and CDR2 is SYGVKD. Trimming removed 0 bases from V and 4 bases from J, with 12 bases in between. The CDR3 length is 16 residues. The CDR3 loop reads CAISESIGAGNEKLFF. The CDR3 DNA follows: TGTGCCATCAGTGAGTCGATAGGTGCAGGTAATGAAAAACTGTTTTTT.

The CDR3 sequence is CSVTGTGGNQPQHF. CDR3 DNA: TGCAGCGTCACCGGGACAGGGGGGAATCAGCCCCAGCATTTT. The rearrangement joins TRBV29-1 to TRBJ1-5, with 11 bases identical to TRBD1. The V and J ends lost 6 bases and 4 bases, in that order; junction bases with no gene match: 5. Germline V gene data show CDR1 as SQVTM and CDR2 as ANQGSEA. The CDR3 is 14 amino acids.

DNA for the CDR3: TGTGCCAGTAGTATAGGGACTACGGGGGGGCGGAGGGAGACCCAGTACTTC. Translated: CASSIGTTGGRRETQYF. The chain links TRBV19 to TRBJ2-5; 8 bases map to TRBD2. The CDR3 consists of 17 residues. Germline values: CDR1 LNHDA, CDR2 SQIVND (reference sequence). V shed 1 base and J 5 bases; nucleotides not matched to a gene: 12.

The rearrangement uses TRBV27 and TRBJ2-7; D gene ambiguous. V lost 3 bases and J 4 bases, leaving 10 bases between the germline ends. The CDR3 spans 13 residues. The germline V gene encodes CDR1 MNHEY and CDR2 SMNVEV (reference sequence). In DNA form, the CDR3 reads TGTGCCAGCAGTTTTGCGGCAGAGTACGAGCAGTACTTC. Its translation is CASSFAAEYEQYF.

The chain uses TRBV7-3 and TRBJ2-3; TRBD1 matches at 9 bases. J was trimmed by 0 bases and V by 0 bases; bases with no gene match: 4. The CDR3 length is 17 residues. From germline, CDR1 is SGHTA and CDR2 FQGTGA. The CDR3 nucleotides are TGTGCCAGCAGCTTAACAGGGACAGGGTATAGCACAGATACGCAGTATTTT. Amino acid sequence: CASSLTGTGYSTDTQYF. Drawing the rest from reference TRBV7-3 and TRBJ2-3, the complete variable domain is GAGVSQTPSNKVTEKGKYVELRCDPISGHTALYWYRQSLGQGPEFLIYFQGTGAADDSGLPNDRFFAVRPEGSVSTLKIQRTERGDSAVYLCASSLTGTGYSTDTQYFGPGTRLTVL.